A single sample gave rise to the 7 T cell receptor beta chains below, sequenced in a study of synovial regulatory T cells in juvenile arthritis. Overall study results and limits: Inflammation-associated Treg cells in blood had less TCR diversity than the remaining blood Treg cells.

Profiled with immunoSEQ multiplex PCR; TCRdb holds only in-frame clones, not every one. This table lists roughly 9,600 clones. These receptors have no known antigen. Sequenced: Treg cells from blood. Noted subset: HLA-DR+ inflammation-associated blood Treg cells. These receptors came from a donor between 2 and 35 years old with juvenile idiopathic arthritis.

The gene calls are TRBV7-9 and TRBJ2-5. The CDR3 contains 15 residues. No DNA is listed. Germline V gene lookup returns CDR1 SEHNR and CDR2 FQNEAQ (reference sequence). CDR3 loop: CASSPLMDRGTPRDF.

The chain couples TRBV27 to TRBJ1-1; TCRdb picks TRBD1, but there is no DNA to check that call. Germline CDR1 reads MNHEY; CDR2 reads SMNVEV (reference sequence). The CDR3 covers 12 residues. The record lacks a DNA sequence. The CDR3: CASSTGNTEAFF.

The rearrangement links TRBV29-1 to TRBJ1-1. In germline, CDR1 is SQVTM, CDR2 ANQGSEA. The CDR3 loop spans 13 amino acids. A DNA sequence was not provided. The CDR3 reads CSVVPLLNTEAFF.

V usage is TRBV28 and J usage is TRBJ1-1; TCRdb calls TRBD1, which cannot be checked without DNA. This CDR3 is 15 amino acids long. The DNA is unrecorded. Germline CDR1 reads MDHEN; CDR2 reads SYDVKM. CDR3 sequence: CASTLPGDSGTEAFF.

This chain uses TRBV10-3 with TRBJ2-1; with no DNA, the TCRdb D assignment of TRBD1 cannot be verified. The CDR3 spans 12 residues. The protein alone is recorded here. Germline V CDR1 and CDR2: ENHRY, SYGVKD. The CDR3 sequence: CAISEIGTEQFF.

The chain employs TRBV4-3 and TRBJ2-1; the TCRdb D gene call, TRBD2, has no DNA to confirm it. This CDR3 has 15 amino acids. The coding DNA is unavailable. Germline V gene sequence: CDR1 LGHNA, CDR2 YSLEER. The CDR3 region is CASSQAWGLAGEQFF.

The chain carries TRBV9 and TRBJ2-3. The CDR3 spans 13 residues. No DNA is listed. Germline V lookup: CDR1 SGDLS, CDR2 YYNGEE. CDR3: CASSAPATDTQYF.